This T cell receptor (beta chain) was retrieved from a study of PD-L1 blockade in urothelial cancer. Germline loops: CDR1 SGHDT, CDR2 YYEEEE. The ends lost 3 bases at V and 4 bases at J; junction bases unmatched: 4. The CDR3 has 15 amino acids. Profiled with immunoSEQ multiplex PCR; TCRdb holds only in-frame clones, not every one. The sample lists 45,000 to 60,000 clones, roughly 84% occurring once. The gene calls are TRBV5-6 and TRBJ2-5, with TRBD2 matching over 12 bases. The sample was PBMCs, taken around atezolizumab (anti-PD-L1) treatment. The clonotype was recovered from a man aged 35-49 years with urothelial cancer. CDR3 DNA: TGTGCCAGCAGCTCCGGACTAGCGGGATCAGAGACCCAGTACTTC. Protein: CASSSGLAGSETQYF. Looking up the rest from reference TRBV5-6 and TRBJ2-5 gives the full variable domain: DAGVTQSPTHLIKTRGQQVTLRCSPKSGHDTVSWYQQALGQGPQFIFQYYEEEERQRGNFPDRFSGHQFPNYSSELNVNALLLGDSALYLCASSSGLAGSETQYFGPGTRLLVL.